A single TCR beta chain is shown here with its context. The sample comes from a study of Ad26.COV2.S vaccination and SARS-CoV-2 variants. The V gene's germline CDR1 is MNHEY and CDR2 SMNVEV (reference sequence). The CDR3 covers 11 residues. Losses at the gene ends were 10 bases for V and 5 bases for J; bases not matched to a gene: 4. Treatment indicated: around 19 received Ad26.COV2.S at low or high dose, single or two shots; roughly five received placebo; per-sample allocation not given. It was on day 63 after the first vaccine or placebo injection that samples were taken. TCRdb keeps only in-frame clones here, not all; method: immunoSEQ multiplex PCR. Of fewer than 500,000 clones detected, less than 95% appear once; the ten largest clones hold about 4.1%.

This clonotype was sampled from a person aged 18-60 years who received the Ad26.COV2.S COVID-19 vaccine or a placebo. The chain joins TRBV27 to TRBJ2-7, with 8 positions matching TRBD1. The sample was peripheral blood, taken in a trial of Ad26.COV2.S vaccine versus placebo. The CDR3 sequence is CATYRGDEQYF. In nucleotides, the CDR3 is TGTGCCACCTACAGGGGGGACGAGCAGTACTTC.